This TCR beta chain was sequenced for a study of T-cell memory formation after mild COVID-19. Whole-study context: Clusters were largely donor specific.

V was trimmed by 6 bases and J by 12 bases, leaving 21 bases between them. Per the germline V gene, CDR1 is MNHNY and CDR2 is SVGAGI (reference sequence). The CDR3 covers 14 residues. This clonotype showed up just a few times. Antigen: not known. UMIs and sample barcodes were carried by the TCR alpha and TCR beta cDNA libraries that 5'RACE produced using constant-segment primers. TCRdb reanalysed the 5' RACE reads using MiXCR and keeps one entry per CDR3 protein. The profile shows a few hundred thousand distinct CDR3 sequences, roughly 21% of them singletons. Points from the study as a whole: CM and EM subsets held most contracting CD4+ clones; EMRA held CD8+ ones. The pre-infection memory compartment contained some responding clones, suggesting cross-reactive memory joined.

The chain is built from TRBV6-6 and TRBJ2-1; D might be TRBD2 (6 bases). The clonotype originates from an adult woman who had mild COVID-19 (a few samples of this study predate the infection). Cell type and time point are not known. The sample was PBMCs or a T cell subset sorted from them (not recorded which). CDR3 loop: CASSPTGGASWQFF. CDR3 nucleotide sequence: TGTGCCAGCAGCCCCACCGGCGGGGCGAGTTGGCAGTTCTTC.